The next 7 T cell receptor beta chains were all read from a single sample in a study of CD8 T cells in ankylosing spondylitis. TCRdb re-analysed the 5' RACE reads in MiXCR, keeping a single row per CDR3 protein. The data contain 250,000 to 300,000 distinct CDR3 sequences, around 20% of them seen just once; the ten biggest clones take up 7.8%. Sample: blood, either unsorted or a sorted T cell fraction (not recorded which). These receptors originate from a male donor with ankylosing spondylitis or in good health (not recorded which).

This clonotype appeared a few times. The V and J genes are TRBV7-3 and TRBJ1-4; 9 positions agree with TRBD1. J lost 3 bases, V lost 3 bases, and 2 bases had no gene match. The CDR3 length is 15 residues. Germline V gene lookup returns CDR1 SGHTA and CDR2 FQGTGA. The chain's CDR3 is CASSLTGGSNEKLFF. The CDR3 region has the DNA TGTGCCAGCAGCTTGACAGGGGGATCTAATGAAAAACTGTTTTTT.

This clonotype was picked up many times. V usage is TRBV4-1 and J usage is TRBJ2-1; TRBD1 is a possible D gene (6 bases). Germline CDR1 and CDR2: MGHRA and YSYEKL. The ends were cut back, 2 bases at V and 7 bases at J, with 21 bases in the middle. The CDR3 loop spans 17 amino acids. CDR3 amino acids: CASSQRTQGHVRNEQFF. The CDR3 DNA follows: TGCGCCAGCAGCCAACGGACGCAGGGGCATGTACGTAATGAGCAGTTCTTC.

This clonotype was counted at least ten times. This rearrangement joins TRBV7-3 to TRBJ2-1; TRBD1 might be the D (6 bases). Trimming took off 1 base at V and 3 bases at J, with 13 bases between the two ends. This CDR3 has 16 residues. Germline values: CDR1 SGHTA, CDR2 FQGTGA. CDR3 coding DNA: TGTGCCAGCAGCTTAAGAGGCAGGGGTAGCTACAATGAGCAGTTCTTC. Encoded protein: CASSLRGRGSYNEQFF.

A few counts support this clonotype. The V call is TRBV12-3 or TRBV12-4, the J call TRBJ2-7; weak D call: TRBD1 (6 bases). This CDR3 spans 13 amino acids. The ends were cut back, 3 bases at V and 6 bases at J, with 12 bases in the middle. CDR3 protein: CASSLGALSEQYV. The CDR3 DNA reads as TGTGCCAGCAGTTTGGGGGCGCTCTCCGAGCAGTACGTC.

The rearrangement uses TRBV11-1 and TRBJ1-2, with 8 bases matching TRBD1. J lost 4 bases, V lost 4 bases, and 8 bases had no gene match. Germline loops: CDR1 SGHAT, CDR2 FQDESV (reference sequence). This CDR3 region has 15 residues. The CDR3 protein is CASSSGTGEPYGYTF. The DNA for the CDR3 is TGTGCCAGCAGCTCTGGGACAGGCGAACCCTATGGCTACACCTTC.

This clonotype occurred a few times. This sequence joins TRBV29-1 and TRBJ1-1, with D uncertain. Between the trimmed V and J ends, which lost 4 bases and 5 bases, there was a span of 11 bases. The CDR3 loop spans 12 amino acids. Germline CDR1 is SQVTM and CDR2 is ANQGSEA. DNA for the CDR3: TGCAGCGTTGCCTTTGGAGGAACTGAAGCTTTCTTT. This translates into CSVAFGGTEAFF. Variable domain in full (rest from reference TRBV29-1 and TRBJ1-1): SAVISQKPSRDICQRGTSLTIQCQVDSQVTMMFWYRQQPGQSLTLIATANQGSEATYESGFVIDKFPISRPNLTFSTLTVSNMSPEDSSIYLCSVAFGGTEAFFGQGTRLTVV.

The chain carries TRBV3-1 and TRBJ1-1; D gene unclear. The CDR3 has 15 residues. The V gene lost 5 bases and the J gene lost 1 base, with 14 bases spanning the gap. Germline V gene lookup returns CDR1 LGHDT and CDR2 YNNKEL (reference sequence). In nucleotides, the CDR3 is TGTGCCAGCAGCTACTCCGGTCGGGGGAACACTGAAGCTTTCTTT. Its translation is CASSYSGRGNTEAFF.